The 29 T cell receptor beta chains reported below all come from one sample, sequenced in a study of blood T cell repertoires in COVID-19. Sequencing was performed with immunoSEQ multiplex PCR; in TCRdb, only in-frame clones are kept and a portion is missing. The data contain 96,000 or so clones, about four fifths of them singletons. Material: peripheral blood. The receptors were gathered from an older man with COVID-19, enrolled during active disease.

This clone was recorded once. The V call is TRBV10-3, the J call TRBJ1-3; 10 bases agree with TRBD1. CDR1 and CDR2 from the germline V gene are ENHRY and SYGVKD. The V segment lost 7 bases and the J segment 4 bases; nucleotides outside the gene matches: 10. The CDR3 contains 16 residues. The CDR3 coding sequence is TGTGCCATCACTCCGGGACAGGGGATCAGGGGAAACACCATATATTTT. Residues: CAITPGQGIRGNTIYF.

The chain employs TRBV3-1 (or the pseudogene TRBV3-2) and TRBJ2-1; weak D call: TRBD1 (6 bases). The length of the CDR3 is 14 residues. Deletions cut 4 bases from V and 5 bases from J, with 12 bases between. The germline gives CDR1 LGHDT, CDR2 YNNKEL (reference sequence). The CDR3 is CASSLRTENNEQFF. In nucleotides, the CDR3 is TGTGCCAGCAGCCTACGGACAGAAAACAATGAGCAGTTCTTC.

This chain links TRBV18 with TRBJ2-1, with D perhaps matching TRBD1 (6 bases). The CDR3 consists of 12 residues. The V end was cut by 4 bases, the J end by 9 bases, with 10 bases between. The germline gives CDR1 KGHSH, CDR2 LQKENI. The DNA for the CDR3 is TGTGCCAGCTCACTTACAGGGACTGAGCAGTTCTTC. It specifies CASSLTGTEQFF.

The J gene is TRBJ2-7, the V gene TRBV6-5; TRBD1 might be the D (6 bases). V lost 6 bases and J lost 7, with 13 bases in between. The CDR3 spans 12 residues. Per the germline V gene, CDR1 is MNHEY and CDR2 is SVGAGI. CDR3 DNA sequence: TGTGCCAGCAGCCAGGGGTCTTTGGAGCAGTACTTC. Its translation: CASSQGSLEQYF.

The rearrangement links TRBV5-5 to TRBJ1-1, with a weak D call TRBD1 (5 bases). The ends were cut back, 0 bases at V and 1 base at J, with 13 bases in the middle. CDR3 size: 16 residues. The germline V gene has CDR1 SGHKS and CDR2 YYEKEE (reference sequence). The CDR3 here is CASSLAIRQKNTEAFF. The DNA of the CDR3 is TGTGCCAGCAGCTTGGCAATCCGACAGAAGAACACTGAAGCTTTCTTT.

V is TRBV19 and J is TRBJ1-5; 8 nucleotides line up with TRBD1. V gave up 3 bases and J gave up 2 bases; unmatched junction bases: 24. Germline values: CDR1 LNHDA, CDR2 SQIVND (reference sequence). The CDR3 runs 22 residues. CDR3 nucleotides: TGTGCCAGTAGTATTCGCAGGGCCTTACTGGACAGGGAGGGTAGTGGCAATCAGCCCCAGCATTTT. Its translation: CASSIRRALLDREGSGNQPQHF.

The chain joins TRBV7-9 to TRBJ1-4; 11 positions agree with TRBD1. The CDR3 loop spans 15 amino acids. Trimming took 5 bases from V and 7 from J; bases not matched to a gene: 6. Germline CDR1 SEHNR, CDR2 FQNEAQ (reference sequence). The CDR3 bases are TGTGCCAGCAGCGAGTGGACAGGGGGCCTTGAAAAACTGTTTTTT. This gives the protein CASSEWTGGLEKLFF.

This clone was detected only once. The chain employs TRBV30 and TRBJ1-1, with 8 bases that match TRBD1. Germline V lookup: CDR1 GTSNPN, CDR2 SVGIG (reference sequence). The CDR3 is made up of 11 amino acids. Germline trimming cut 5 bases from V and 12 bases from J; bases unmatched to any gene: 8. The CDR3 sequence is CAWRSRGPTFF. Here the CDR3 DNA reads TGTGCCTGGCGTTCCAGGGGGCCAACTTTCTTT.

This clone was counted a few times. The chain uses TRBV6-5 and TRBJ1-2; D is ambiguous. Trimming removed 7 bases from V and 2 bases from J, with 17 bases in between. This CDR3 has 15 amino acids. Germline loops: CDR1 MNHEY, CDR2 SVGAGI. CDR3 region: CASTPGEGSNYGYTF. The CDR3 bases are TGTGCCAGCACCCCTGGGGAGGGTTCAAACTATGGCTACACCTTC.

The chain couples TRBV12-3 or TRBV12-4 to TRBJ2-7; possible D gene TRBD2, 5 bases. The CDR3 is made up of 13 amino acids. V gave up 3 bases and J gave up 1 base, with 7 bases separating them. CDR3 loop: CASSLTGSYEQYF. The CDR3 bases are TGTGCCAGCAGTTTGACGGGATCCTACGAGCAGTACTTC.

The chain joins TRBV7-9 to TRBJ1-1, with D uncertain. V lost 4 bases to trimming and J lost 4 bases, with 19 bases between them. The CDR3 is made up of 16 amino acids. Germline V gives CDR1 SEHNR, CDR2 FQNEAQ (reference sequence). CDR3 DNA sequence: TGTGCCAGCAGCTCCGGGGTGGGGAACGGGGTCACTGAAGCTTTCTTT. The encoded protein is CASSSGVGNGVTEAFF.

This chain joins TRBV2 and TRBJ1-1; possibly TRBD1 for D (5 bases). CDR3 length equals 15 residues. Between the trimmed V and J ends, which lost 1 base and 1 base, there was a span of 10 bases. Germline assignment: CDR1 SNHLY and CDR2 FYNNEI. The CDR3 DNA sequence: TGTGCCAGCAGTGAAGGACAGCTAAAGAACACTGAAGCTTTCTTT. It specifies CASSEGQLKNTEAFF.

V gene TRBV27 combines with J gene TRBJ2-1; D perhaps matches TRBD1 (5 bases). In germline, CDR1 is MNHEY, CDR2 SMNVEV (reference sequence). CDR3 size: 12 residues. V dropped 6 bases and J dropped 7 bases, with 10 bases sitting between them. In DNA, the CDR3 is TGTGCCAGCAGCCTCAGGGAAAATGAGCAGTTCTTC. Its translation is CASSLRENEQFF.

The V and J genes are TRBV6-6 and TRBJ1-2; 7 bases are a match to TRBD1. V lost 7 bases, J lost 2 bases, and 10 bases stayed unmatched. This CDR3 has 15 amino acids. The germline CDR1 and CDR2 sequences are MNHNY and SVGAGI (reference sequence). Here the CDR3 reads CASTPGTDRNYGYTF. DNA of the CDR3: TGTGCCAGCACCCCAGGGACAGACCGAAACTATGGCTACACCTTC.

V usage is TRBV7-9 and J usage is TRBJ1-1; possibly TRBD1 for D (5 bases). Trimming pared 5 bases from V and 6 bases from J, leaving 13 bases between. The length of the CDR3 is 13 residues. Per the germline V gene, CDR1 is SEHNR and CDR2 is FQNEAQ (reference sequence). Here the CDR3 DNA reads TGTGCCAGCAGCCGGGTGGGGGGTCCTGAAGCTTTCTTT. This translates into CASSRVGGPEAFF.

This clone has a single count. The chain carries TRBV6-2 or TRBV6-3 and TRBJ2-7; 11 positions agree with TRBD2. The CDR3 covers 16 residues. With 7 bases clipped from V and 4 bases from J, the junction kept 12 bases outside the gene matches. The V gene's germline CDR1 is MNHEY and CDR2 SVGEGT. As DNA, the CDR3 is TGTGCCAGCAACCCCTCAACTAGCGGGAGAAAGTACGAGCAGTACTTC. Its protein product is CASNPSTSGRKYEQYF.

This clone occurred a few times. The gene calls are TRBV29-1 and TRBJ2-3, with a possible D match to TRBD1 (5 bases). This CDR3 is built from 12 residues. V was cut by 6 bases and J by 5 bases, with 12 bases left in between. Germline CDR1 reads SQVTM; CDR2 reads ANQGSEA. The CDR3 DNA follows: TGCAGCGTCTCATCAGGGCAAGATACGCAGTATTTT. Translated, it gives CSVSSGQDTQYF.

The chain carries TRBV9 and TRBJ2-2; 7 bases are shared with TRBD2. V gave up 0 bases and J gave up 6 bases; unmatched junction bases: 2. The CDR3 length is 14 residues. Per germline, CDR1 SGDLS and CDR2 YYNGEE. This CDR3 is CASSVGLAAGELFF. The CDR3 nucleotides are TGTGCCAGCAGCGTAGGGCTAGCGGCCGGGGAGCTGTTTTTT. The variable domain in full, completed from reference TRBV9 and TRBJ2-2, reads DSGVTQTPKHLITATGQRVTLRCSPRSGDLSVYWYQQSLDQGLQFLIQYYNGEERAKGNILERFSAQQFPDLHSELNLSSLELGDSALYFCASSVGLAAGELFFGEGSRLTVL.

This sequence joins TRBV27 and TRBJ1-2; TRBD1 matches at 9 bases. Trimming cost V 5 bases and J 4 bases; bases outside gene matches: 8. Germline V gene data show CDR1 as MNHEY and CDR2 as SMNVEV (reference sequence). This CDR3 is built from 15 residues. The chain's CDR3 is CASSQSRDRVYGYTF. CDR3 coding DNA: TGTGCCAGCAGTCAGTCCCGGGACAGGGTCTATGGCTACACCTTC.

V is TRBV29-1 and J is TRBJ2-2, with TRBD2 identical over 12 bases. V lost 7 bases and J lost 3; bases outside the gene matches: 3. CDR3 length: 14 amino acids. The germline V gene has CDR1 SQVTM and CDR2 ANQGSEA. In nucleotides, the CDR3 is TGCAGCGCTAGCGGGGGGGCGGACACCGGGGAGCTGTTTTTT. Translating it yields CSASGGADTGELFF.

This clone was observed a few times. This sequence joins TRBV3-1 (or the pseudogene TRBV3-2) and TRBJ2-7, with TRBD2 as a possible D gene (5 bases). Between the trimmed V and J ends, which lost 3 bases and 0 bases, there was a span of 18 bases. The germline gives CDR1 LGHDT, CDR2 YNNKEL (reference sequence). This CDR3 is 17 amino acids long. This chain's CDR3 is CASSHWPSHYSSYEQYF. The CDR3 bases are TGTGCCAGCAGCCATTGGCCTAGCCATTACTCCTCCTACGAGCAGTACTTC.

This chain connects TRBV19 to TRBJ2-1; TRBD2 might be the D (7 bases). Germline V gene data show CDR1 as LNHDA and CDR2 as SQIVND (reference sequence). The CDR3 is made up of 15 amino acids. Trimming left V 5 bases short and J 5 bases short, with 16 bases between. The CDR3 here is CASSRGASEDNEQFF. Here the CDR3 DNA reads TGTGCCAGTAGTCGGGGGGCCTCCGAGGACAATGAGCAGTTCTTC.

The chain links TRBV28 to TRBJ1-3; no clear D. V was clipped by 6 bases and J by 0 bases, with 9 bases between them. Germline-derived CDR1 and CDR2 are MDHEN and SYDVKM. This CDR3 has 14 amino acids. The CDR3 reads CASSKQSSGNTIYF. DNA of the CDR3: TGTGCCAGCAGCAAACAAAGCTCTGGAAACACCATATATTTT.

The DNA for the CDR3 is TGCGCCAGCAGCCAAGCGCAGGGTGGGTACGAGCAGTACTTC. Its protein product is CASSQAQGGYEQYF. This chain connects TRBV4-3 to TRBJ2-7, with TRBD1 as a possible D gene (5 bases). The CDR3 has 14 amino acids. Germline CDR1 is LGHNA and CDR2 is YSLEER. V gave up 1 base and J gave up 4 bases, with 11 bases separating them.

The chain joins TRBV7-8 to TRBJ2-5; 8 bases line up with TRBD1. CDR3 length equals 15 residues. Germline loops: CDR1 SGHVS, CDR2 FQNEAQ. Trimming removed 1 base from V and 5 bases from J; junction bases left unmatched: 6. CDR3 DNA sequence: TGTGCCAGCAGCTTAGTCACAGGGGGAAGTGAGACCCAGTACTTC. Translated: CASSLVTGGSETQYF. The complete variable domain, with remaining parts taken from reference TRBV7-8 and TRBJ2-5, reads GAGVSQSPRYKVAKRGQDVALRCDPISGHVSLFWYQQALGQGPEFLTYFQNEAQLDKSGLPSDRFFAERPEGSVSTLKIQRTQQEDSAVYLCASSLVTGGSETQYFGPGTRLLVL.

V usage is TRBV9 and J usage is TRBJ2-5; D uncertain. CDR3 length equals 14 residues. The germline V gene encodes CDR1 SGDLS and CDR2 YYNGEE. Trimming removed 0 bases at V and 5 bases at J, with 11 bases between. The CDR3 spells CASSVGAGRETQYF. CDR3 coding DNA: TGTGCCAGCAGCGTAGGGGCAGGCCGGGAGACCCAGTACTTC.

The rearrangement joins TRBV3-1 (or the pseudogene TRBV3-2) to TRBJ1-5, with no clear D. Germline V gene sequence: CDR1 LGHDT, CDR2 YNNKEL (reference sequence). V shed 2 bases and J shed 0 bases, with 5 bases lying between them. The CDR3 extends over 14 amino acids. The CDR3 DNA is TGTGCCAGCAGCCAATCAGGTAGCAATCAGCCCCAGCATTTT. It encodes CASSQSGSNQPQHF.

The rearrangement joins TRBV7-2 to TRBJ2-7; no clear D gene. The V gene's germline CDR1 is SGHTA and CDR2 FQGNSA. V was pared by 2 bases and J by 4 bases, with 3 bases between. The CDR3 contains 11 residues. CDR3 protein: CASSLRYEQYF. The CDR3 coding sequence is TGTGCCAGCAGCTTACGTTACGAGCAGTACTTC.

The chain employs TRBV9 and TRBJ2-5, with TRBD2 matching over 8 bases. The CDR3 loop spans 17 amino acids. The V and J ends lost 3 bases and 5 bases, in that order; junction bases with no gene match: 15. The germline gives CDR1 SGDLS, CDR2 YYNGEE. DNA of the CDR3: TGTGCCAGCAGCGGTCCTACTAGCGGACTTACTGGGGAGACCCAGTACTTC. Amino acid sequence: CASSGPTSGLTGETQYF.